A selection of T cell receptor beta chains follows, all from one sample in a study of blood T cell repertoires in COVID-19. Some clones are missing from TCRdb's copy, which holds only in-frame ones; the method was immunoSEQ multiplex PCR. The data hold 150,000 to 180,000 clones, with approximately 80% observed a single time. The sample consisted of peripheral blood. Receptors originate from a woman aged 45 to 65 with acute or convalescent COVID-19. The CDR3 runs from the conserved cysteine through the conserved F or W. The D gene is left open where the match is weak. For some rows the clone size is stated as once, few or many, or as a class when expanded; others skip it.

j_call: TRBJ1-2; d_call: TRBD1; clone_size: .; v_call: TRBV19; cdr3_aa: CASSNSGPGQGINYGYTF; cdr3_nt: TGTGCCAGTAGTAACTCGGGACCGGGACAGGGGATCAACTATGGCTACACCTTC
j_call: TRBJ2-1; d_call: .; clone_size: .; v_call: TRBV7-8; cdr3_aa: CASSSSASGSYNEQFF; cdr3_nt: TGTGCCAGCAGCTCTAGCGCTAGTGGGTCCTACAATGAGCAGTTCTTC
j_call: TRBJ2-7; d_call: .; clone_size: .; v_call: TRBV12-3/TRBV12-4; cdr3_aa: CASSLDGSYEQYF; cdr3_nt: TGTGCCAGCAGTTTAGACGGGAGCTACGAGCAGTACTTC
j_call: TRBJ1-1; d_call: TRBD1; clone_size: .; v_call: TRBV12-3/TRBV12-4; cdr3_aa: CASSSGTGKAFF; cdr3_nt: TGTGCCAGCAGTTCAGGGACAGGGAAAGCTTTCTTT
j_call: TRBJ1-1; d_call: .; clone_size: .; v_call: TRBV19; cdr3_aa: CASSIAPTGHTEAFF; cdr3_nt: TGTGCCAGTAGTATAGCCCCTACAGGCCACACTGAAGCTTTCTTT
j_call: TRBJ2-1; d_call: .; clone_size: .; v_call: TRBV9; cdr3_aa: CASSSKSGVNEQFF; cdr3_nt: TGTGCCAGCAGCTCAAAGTCAGGGGTCAATGAGCAGTTCTTC
j_call: TRBJ2-5; d_call: TRBD2; clone_size: .; v_call: TRBV6-6; cdr3_aa: CASRTTSGTQETQYF; cdr3_nt: TGTGCCAGCAGAACGACTAGCGGGACCCAAGAGACCCAGTACTTC
j_call: TRBJ1-2; d_call: TRBD1; clone_size: once; v_call: TRBV4-1; cdr3_aa: CASSQAPQGVNYGYTF; cdr3_nt: TGCGCCAGCAGCCAAGCCCCGCAGGGGGTTAACTATGGCTACACCTTC
j_call: TRBJ2-3; d_call: .; clone_size: .; v_call: TRBV4-3; cdr3_aa: CASSQDWAGTDTQYF; cdr3_nt: TGCGCCAGCAGCCAAGATTGGGCGGGGACAGATACGCAGTATTTT
j_call: TRBJ2-7; d_call: .; clone_size: few; v_call: TRBV19; cdr3_aa: CASSTPQGTYEQYF; cdr3_nt: TGTGCCAGTAGTACTCCACAGGGAACCTACGAGCAGTACTTC
j_call: TRBJ1-2; d_call: .; clone_size: .; v_call: TRBV27; cdr3_aa: CASSLSSRYAYTF; cdr3_nt: TGTGCCAGCAGTTTATCTTCTCGGTATGCCTACACCTTC
j_call: TRBJ1-2; d_call: .; clone_size: .; v_call: TRBV27; cdr3_aa: CASSFGMTVYGYTF; cdr3_nt: TGTGCCAGCAGTTTTGGGATGACAGTGTATGGCTACACCTTC
j_call: TRBJ1-4; d_call: TRBD1; clone_size: few; v_call: TRBV10-3; cdr3_aa: CAAGTANSNEKLFF; cdr3_nt: TGTGCCGCCGGGACAGCGAACTCGAATGAAAAACTGTTTTTT
j_call: TRBJ2-6; d_call: .; clone_size: .; v_call: TRBV11-2; cdr3_aa: CASSPWGAGANVLTF; cdr3_nt: TGTGCCAGCAGCCCATGGGGGGCTGGGGCCAACGTCCTGACTTTC
j_call: TRBJ1-2; d_call: .; clone_size: .; v_call: TRBV9; cdr3_aa: CASSVEQGYGYTF; cdr3_nt: TGTGCCAGCAGCGTAGAACAGGGATATGGCTACACCTTC
j_call: TRBJ1-5; d_call: .; clone_size: few; v_call: TRBV19; cdr3_aa: CASSIARGLDQPQHF; cdr3_nt: TGTGCCAGTAGTATAGCCAGGGGCCTCGATCAGCCCCAGCATTTT
j_call: TRBJ1-5; d_call: .; clone_size: .; v_call: TRBV6-2/TRBV6-3; cdr3_aa: CASSYAGAGPQHF; cdr3_nt: TGTGCCAGCAGTTACGCCGGTGCTGGGCCCCAGCATTTT
j_call: TRBJ2-5; d_call: TRBD2; clone_size: .; v_call: TRBV5-1; cdr3_aa: CASSSTTSGRETQYF; cdr3_nt: TGCGCCAGCAGCTCAACGACTAGCGGGAGGGAGACCCAGTACTTC
j_call: TRBJ2-5; d_call: TRBD1; clone_size: .; v_call: TRBV5-4; cdr3_aa: CASSLTQGPETQYF; cdr3_nt: TGTGCCAGCAGCTTGACACAGGGGCCGGAGACCCAGTACTTC
j_call: TRBJ1-3; d_call: .; clone_size: .; v_call: TRBV6-4; cdr3_aa: CASSVRDSGNTIYF; cdr3_nt: TGTGCCAGCAGTGTCCGGGACTCTGGAAACACCATATATTTT
j_call: TRBJ2-5; d_call: .; clone_size: .; v_call: TRBV14; cdr3_aa: CASSFRGPEETQYF; cdr3_nt: TGTGCCAGCAGCTTCAGAGGTCCAGAAGAGACCCAGTACTTC
j_call: TRBJ2-2; d_call: .; clone_size: .; v_call: TRBV5-6; cdr3_aa: CVSEPRQPNTGELFF; cdr3_nt: TGTGTCAGCGAACCGAGGCAGCCGAACACCGGGGAGCTGTTTTTT
j_call: TRBJ1-1; d_call: .; clone_size: .; v_call: TRBV7-2; cdr3_aa: CASSLLPGVLNTEAFF; cdr3_nt: TGTGCCAGCAGCTTACTACCAGGGGTTTTGAACACTGAAGCTTTCTTT
j_call: TRBJ1-2; d_call: .; clone_size: .; v_call: TRBV3-1/TRBV3-2; cdr3_aa: CASSQDGVYGYTF; cdr3_nt: TGTGCCAGCAGCCAAGATGGAGTGTATGGCTACACCTTC
j_call: TRBJ2-2; d_call: .; clone_size: .; v_call: TRBV5-4; cdr3_aa: CASSPTTGELFF; cdr3_nt: TGTGCCAGCAGCCCCACTACCGGGGAGCTGTTTTTT
j_call: TRBJ1-1; d_call: TRBD1; clone_size: .; v_call: TRBV5-1; cdr3_aa: CASNTGVLNTEAFF; cdr3_nt: TGCGCCAGCAACACAGGGGTTTTGAACACTGAAGCTTTCTTT
j_call: TRBJ2-7; d_call: .; clone_size: .; v_call: TRBV10-2; cdr3_aa: CASSESDQVGVEQYF; cdr3_nt: TGCGCCAGCAGTGAGTCAGACCAGGTCGGGGTCGAGCAGTACTTC
j_call: TRBJ1-5; d_call: .; clone_size: .; v_call: TRBV7-6; cdr3_aa: CASSRGFRQPQHF; cdr3_nt: TGTGCCAGCAGCCGGGGGTTTCGTCAGCCCCAGCATTTT
j_call: TRBJ2-5; d_call: .; clone_size: .; v_call: TRBV18; cdr3_aa: CASSPRRLSGDQETQYF; cdr3_nt: TGTGCCAGCTCACCCCGAAGACTTTCGGGGGACCAAGAGACCCAGTACTTC
j_call: TRBJ2-5; d_call: .; clone_size: .; v_call: TRBV6-6; cdr3_aa: CASSSGPGVEETQYF; cdr3_nt: TGTGCCAGCAGTTCTGGGCCCGGGGTAGAAGAGACCCAGTACTTC
j_call: TRBJ2-5; d_call: .; clone_size: .; v_call: TRBV2; cdr3_aa: CASSRGQETQYF; cdr3_nt: TGTGCCAGCAGTAGGGGCCAAGAGACCCAGTACTTC
j_call: TRBJ1-4; d_call: .; clone_size: once; v_call: TRBV7-9; cdr3_aa: CASSLVGGGTNEKLFF; cdr3_nt: TGTGCCAGCAGCTTAGTTGGGGGCGGTACTAATGAAAAACTGTTTTTT
j_call: TRBJ1-6; d_call: .; clone_size: few; v_call: TRBV10-2; cdr3_aa: CASQDRGYNSPLHF; cdr3_nt: TGCGCCAGCCAAGACAGAGGTTATAATTCACCCCTCCACTTT
j_call: TRBJ2-5; d_call: TRBD2; clone_size: .; v_call: TRBV5-1; cdr3_aa: CASSFSTSGGQETQYF; cdr3_nt: TGCGCCAGCAGCTTCAGCACTAGCGGGGGCCAAGAGACCCAGTACTTC
j_call: TRBJ2-1; d_call: TRBD2; clone_size: once; v_call: TRBV18; cdr3_aa: CASSPRTSGSSYNEQFF; cdr3_nt: TGTGCCAGCTCACCACGGACTAGCGGGAGCTCCTACAATGAGCAGTTCTTC
j_call: TRBJ2-7; d_call: .; clone_size: .; v_call: TRBV5-6; cdr3_aa: CASSAGLLVYEQYF; cdr3_nt: TGTGCCAGCAGCGCGGGACTCCTAGTCTACGAGCAGTACTTC
j_call: TRBJ1-1; d_call: .; clone_size: .; v_call: TRBV9; cdr3_aa: CASSVQRGTEAFF; cdr3_nt: TGTGCCAGCAGCGTACAGAGGGGGACTGAAGCTTTCTTT
j_call: TRBJ1-1; d_call: .; clone_size: .; v_call: TRBV11-2; cdr3_aa: CASSLGQPNTEAFF; cdr3_nt: TGTGCCAGCAGCTTGGGCCAGCCGAACACTGAAGCTTTCTTT
j_call: TRBJ2-7; d_call: TRBD1; clone_size: few; v_call: TRBV5-1; cdr3_aa: CASSSGTGGYEQYF; cdr3_nt: TGCGCCAGCAGCTCCGGGACAGGGGGCTACGAGCAGTACTTC
j_call: TRBJ1-2; d_call: TRBD1; clone_size: .; v_call: TRBV18; cdr3_aa: CASSQGTDYGYTF; cdr3_nt: TGTGCCAGCTCACAGGGGACAGACTATGGCTACACCTTC
j_call: TRBJ1-4; d_call: .; clone_size: .; v_call: TRBV28; cdr3_aa: CASAVGGAGTTNEKLFF; cdr3_nt: TGTGCCAGCGCGGTTGGGGGGGCGGGAACAACTAATGAAAAACTGTTTTTT
j_call: TRBJ2-3; d_call: TRBD2; clone_size: .; v_call: TRBV28; cdr3_aa: CASSLRTSGSTADTQYF; cdr3_nt: TGTGCCAGCAGTTTGAGGACTAGCGGGAGTACGGCAGATACGCAGTATTTT
j_call: TRBJ2-1; d_call: .; clone_size: .; v_call: TRBV10-3; cdr3_aa: CAAHDRDYNEQFF; cdr3_nt: TGTGCCGCCCACGACCGGGACTACAATGAGCAGTTCTTC
j_call: TRBJ2-2; d_call: TRBD2; clone_size: .; v_call: TRBV5-4; cdr3_aa: CASSLVPAGGTGELFF; cdr3_nt: TGTGCCAGCAGCTTGGTTCCAGCGGGGGGCACCGGGGAGCTGTTTTTT
j_call: TRBJ2-3; d_call: .; clone_size: .; v_call: TRBV5-1; cdr3_aa: CASSSDLIGTDTQYF; cdr3_nt: TGCGCCAGCAGCTCGGACTTAATCGGTACAGATACGCAGTATTTT
j_call: TRBJ1-1; d_call: TRBD1; clone_size: .; v_call: TRBV19; cdr3_aa: CASRGQRSDTEAFF; cdr3_nt: TGTGCCAGTAGGGGACAGAGGAGTGACACTGAAGCTTTCTTT
j_call: TRBJ2-3; d_call: .; clone_size: .; v_call: TRBV7-3; cdr3_aa: CASSLVGGISTDTQYF; cdr3_nt: TGTGCCAGCAGCTTAGTGGGCGGGATCAGCACAGATACGCAGTATTTT
j_call: TRBJ1-1; d_call: TRBD1; clone_size: once; v_call: TRBV29-1; cdr3_aa: CSAGGQLNTEAFF; cdr3_nt: TGCAGCGCCGGGGGACAGCTGAACACTGAAGCTTTCTTT
j_call: TRBJ2-1; d_call: .; clone_size: .; v_call: TRBV7-7; cdr3_aa: CASSSSTGTYNEQFF; cdr3_nt: TGTGCCAGCAGCTCCTCTACCGGGACCTACAATGAGCAGTTCTTC
j_call: TRBJ2-1; d_call: .; clone_size: .; v_call: TRBV5-1; cdr3_aa: CASSQTLGINEQFF; cdr3_nt: TGCGCCAGCAGCCAGACCCTAGGTATCAATGAGCAGTTCTTC
j_call: TRBJ2-3; d_call: TRBD2; clone_size: .; v_call: TRBV5-6; cdr3_aa: CASSTGLARADTQYF; cdr3_nt: TGTGCCAGCAGCACGGGACTAGCCCGCGCAGATACGCAGTATTTT
j_call: TRBJ1-6; d_call: .; clone_size: .; v_call: TRBV7-9; cdr3_aa: CASSLGSSYNSPLHF; cdr3_nt: TGTGCCAGCAGCCTAGGGAGCTCCTATAATTCACCCCTCCACTTT
j_call: TRBJ1-4; d_call: TRBD1; clone_size: .; v_call: TRBV20-1; cdr3_aa: CSASDWTGVANEKLFF; cdr3_nt: TGCAGTGCTAGTGATTGGACAGGGGTAGCTAATGAAAAACTGTTTTTT
j_call: TRBJ1-1; d_call: .; clone_size: .; v_call: TRBV7-2; cdr3_aa: CASSLGGVQGQLAEAFF; cdr3_nt: TGTGCCAGCAGCTTAGGAGGGGTACAGGGACAACTCGCTGAAGCTTTCTTT